The 8 T cell receptor beta chains below all came from one sample that was sequenced in a study of blood T cells in healthy people across ages. A sample-barcoded 5' primer and a J-beta primer mix were used in a second PCR of roughly 6 to 12 cycles. MiXCR, run by TCRdb on the 5' RACE reads, gives a single entry per CDR3 protein. The table includes more than 800,000 distinct CDR3 sequences, 25% to 35% detected once. The sample taken for sequencing was blood. Receptors were obtained from a woman of 80 years or more in good health.

This clonotype was counted at least ten times. V is TRBV11-2 and J is TRBJ2-1; D is unresolved. The CDR3 covers 16 residues. V gave up 3 bases and J gave up 8 bases, with 20 bases separating them. CDR1 is SGHAT, CDR2 FQNNGV, per germline. The CDR3 loop is CASSFRRSLGMDEQFF. Written as DNA, the CDR3 is TGTGCCAGCAGCTTCAGGCGAAGCCTGGGGATGGATGAGCAGTTCTTC.

The chain employs TRBV6-5 and TRBJ1-5, with 7 bases that match TRBD1. Per germline, CDR1 MNHEY and CDR2 SVGAGI. The CDR3 covers 15 residues. J gave up 4 bases and V 4 bases, and 7 bases lay outside the gene matches. DNA of the CDR3: TGTGCCAGCAGTTCGTCCAACAGGGGTAATCAGCCCCAGCATTTT. Protein sequence: CASSSSNRGNQPQHF.

This clonotype was detected many times. The chain carries TRBV4-2 and TRBJ2-6; D not resolved. The CDR3 runs 16 residues. Germline loops: CDR1 LGHNA, CDR2 YNFKEQ. V lost 3 bases and J lost 0, with 9 bases in between. CDR3 DNA sequence: TGTGCCAGCAGCCACACGGGTTACTCTGGGGCCAACGTCCTGACTTTC. Translated: CASSHTGYSGANVLTF.

The gene calls are TRBV2 and TRBJ2-6; D gene ambiguous. Germline V gene data show CDR1 as SNHLY and CDR2 as FYNNEI. Trimming cost V 6 bases and J 4 bases, with 10 bases left between them. The CDR3 totals 14 residues. CDR3 region: CASSLRQGANVLTF. CDR3 nucleotide sequence: TGTGCCAGCAGCCTACGCCAGGGGGCCAACGTCCTGACTTTC. The full variable domain, in which reference TRBV2 and TRBJ2-6 provide the parts outside the CDR3, is EPEVTQTPSHQVTQMGQEVILRCVPISNHLYFYWYRQILGQKVEFLVSFYNNEISEKSEIFDDQFSVERPDGSNFTLKIRSTKLEDSAMYFCASSLRQGANVLTFGAGSRLTVL.

This chain connects TRBV9 to TRBJ1-1; the D is unclear. CDR1 is SGDLS and CDR2 is YYNGEE in the germline V gene. The CDR3 contains 13 residues. V was clipped by 4 bases and J by 1 base, with 8 bases between them. CDR3: CASSIGKNTEAFF. The CDR3 coding sequence is TGTGCCAGCAGCATAGGGAAGAACACTGAAGCTTTCTTT.

This clonotype was found a few times. This chain uses TRBV6-5 with TRBJ1-4, with D perhaps TRBD1 (6 bases). Per germline, CDR1 MNHEY and CDR2 SVGAGI. The CDR3 sequence is 13 residues long. V lost 6 bases to trimming and J lost 6 bases, with 11 bases between them. The CDR3 DNA reads as TGTGCCAGCAGCCGGGGGCCTGATGAAAAACTGTTTTTT. Translated, it gives CASSRGPDEKLFF.

This clonotype was recorded at least ten times. J is TRBJ2-3 and V is TRBV5-6; D might be TRBD2 (5 bases). The V and J ends lost 0 bases and 1 base respectively, with 15 bases between them. The CDR3 sequence is 17 residues long. Germline values: CDR1 SGHDT, CDR2 YYEEEE. Here the CDR3 DNA reads TGTGCCAGCAGCTTGGAGTCGGGGTTTACGGGCACAGATACGCAGTATTTT. Encoded protein: CASSLESGFTGTDTQYF.

In this sample, this clonotype turned up many times. The V call is TRBV4-3, the J call TRBJ2-4; perhaps D is TRBD1 or TRBD2 (6 bases each). The CDR3 spans 14 residues. Germline V gene data show CDR1 as LGHNA and CDR2 as YSLEER. Trimming stripped 0 bases from V and 8 bases from J, with 11 bases between. The DNA of the CDR3 is TGCGCCAGCAGCCAAGATTGGAGGGGGGACATTCAGTACTTC. The encoded protein is CASSQDWRGDIQYF.